The present T cell receptor (beta chain) was sequenced within a study of spatial heterogeneity in lung cancer. Study information: An average of more than ten raw reads was observed per unique TCR and UMI combination.

Unique molecular identifiers tagged every individual TCR cDNA molecule. MiXCR was run by TCRdb on the 5' RACE reads, yielding one entry per CDR3 protein. This table holds around 92,000 distinct CDR3 sequences, about an eighth found once. Findings and limits, study-wide: Follow-up blood showed ubiquitous expanded tumor TCRs less than blood at resection did.

This clonotype has at least ten counts. Its antigen remains unknown. Time point defined: sample taken at primary tumor resection. Tumor, nontumor lung or frozen PBMC supplied whole RNA that was sequenced unsorted. V lost 5 bases and J lost 4; bases outside the gene matches: 5. The CDR3 runs to 15 residues. CDR1 is MNHNY, CDR2 SVGAGI, per germline (reference sequence). The sequenced sample was PBMCs, obtained at surgery. The TCR sequence derives from a male donor with early-stage non-small cell lung cancer. This chain joins TRBV6-6 and TRBJ1-2, with 12 positions matching TRBD1. CDR3 DNA sequence: TGTGCCAGCAGTCCCCCGGGACAGGGGGCCTATGGCTACACCTTC. Its translation: CASSPPGQGAYGYTF.